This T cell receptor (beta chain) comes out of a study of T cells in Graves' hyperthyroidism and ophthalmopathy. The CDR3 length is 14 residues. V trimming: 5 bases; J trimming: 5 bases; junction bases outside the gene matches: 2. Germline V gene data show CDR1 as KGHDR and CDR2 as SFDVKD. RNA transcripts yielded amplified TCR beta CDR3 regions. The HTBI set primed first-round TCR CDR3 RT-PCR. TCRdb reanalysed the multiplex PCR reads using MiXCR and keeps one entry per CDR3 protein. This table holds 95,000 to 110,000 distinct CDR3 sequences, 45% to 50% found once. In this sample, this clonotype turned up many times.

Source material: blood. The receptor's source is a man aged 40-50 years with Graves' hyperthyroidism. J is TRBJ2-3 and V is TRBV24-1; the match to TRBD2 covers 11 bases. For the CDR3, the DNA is TGTGCCACCAGTGGTAGCGGGAGGGGAGATACGCAGTATTTT. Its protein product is CATSGSGRGDTQYF.